Following are 24 T cell receptor beta chains from one sample sequenced in a study of graft-versus-host responses after intestinal transplantation. These TCRs are of unknown antigen specificity. Generated by immunoSEQ multiplex PCR, the TCRdb table keeps only in-frame clones and is missing some. Of 150,000 or so clones listed, around 90% were seen once; the top ten hold approximately 0.2%. The material sequenced was unstimulated CD4+ T cells sorted from spleen or lymph node cells, taken before intestinal transplant. Receptor source: a human donor who received an intestinal transplant.

V and J are TRBV28 and TRBJ2-7; possibly TRBD1 for D (5 bases). With 3 bases removed from V and 1 base from J, the gap between germline ends came to 10 bases. CDR3 length: 14 amino acids. Germline V gene data show CDR1 as MDHEN and CDR2 as SYDVKM. In DNA, the CDR3 is TGTGCCAGCAGTTTTACAGGATATTCCTACGAGCAGTACTTC. This encodes CASSFTGYSYEQYF.

This chain uses TRBV6-5 with TRBJ2-7, with 7 bases lining up with TRBD2. CDR3 length: 15 amino acids. The V segment lost 6 bases and the J segment 2 bases; nucleotides outside the gene matches: 10. Germline lookup yields CDR1 MNHEY and CDR2 SVGAGI. The CDR3 spells CASSQSGTSPYEQYF. The DNA for the CDR3 is TGTGCCAGCAGCCAGAGCGGGACTTCACCCTACGAGCAGTACTTC.

The chain employs TRBV30 and TRBJ2-1; 7 bases match TRBD2. Unmatched junction bases numbered 6, after V lost 0 bases and J lost 7 bases. The CDR3 sequence is 14 residues long. Per germline, CDR1 GTSNPN and CDR2 SVGIG (reference sequence). CDR3 sequence: CAWSVTGGGNEQFF. DNA of the CDR3: TGTGCCTGGAGTGTAACAGGCGGGGGAAATGAGCAGTTCTTC.

This chain uses TRBV7-2 with TRBJ1-5; D gene unclear. The CDR3 contains 13 residues. V was clipped by 1 base and J by 6 bases, with 7 bases between them. Germline V gene data show CDR1 as SGHTA and CDR2 as FQGNSA. CDR3 region: CASSLDIVQPQHF. CDR3 nucleotide sequence: TGTGCCAGCAGCTTAGATATAGTTCAGCCCCAGCATTTT.

V is TRBV19 and J is TRBJ2-4, with 9 bases that match TRBD1. This CDR3 is built from 13 residues. With V trimmed by 8 bases and J by 9 bases, 8 bases remained unmatched. Germline V CDR1 and CDR2: LNHDA, SQIVND (reference sequence). CDR3 loop: CASSEGQGAIQYF. The CDR3, as DNA: TGTGCCAGTTCCGAGGGACAGGGAGCCATTCAGTACTTC. The full variable domain, in which reference TRBV19 and TRBJ2-4 provide the parts outside the CDR3, is DGGITQSPKYLFRKEGQNVTLSCEQNLNHDAMYWYRQDPGQGLRLIYYSQIVNDFQKGDIAEGYSVSREKKESFPLTVTSAQKNPTAFYLCASSEGQGAIQYFGAGTRLSVL.

This chain links TRBV27 with TRBJ2-7; 9 bases fit TRBD1. V lost 3 bases, J lost 4 bases, and 4 bases stayed unmatched. CDR1 is MNHEY and CDR2 is SMNVEV in the germline V gene (reference sequence). The CDR3 consists of 14 residues. The CDR3: CASSFGTGYYEQYF. DNA of the CDR3: TGTGCCAGCAGTTTCGGGACAGGGTATTACGAGCAGTACTTC.

The chain joins TRBV18 to TRBJ1-1; TRBD1 matches 8 bases. Per germline, CDR1 KGHSH and CDR2 LQKENI. The trim removed 3 bases at V and 6 bases at J, leaving 6 bases unmatched. CDR3 length equals 14 residues. The CDR3 DNA follows: TGTGCCAGCTCACCCGTTGCGACAGGGGCTGAAGCTTTCTTT. Translated, it gives CASSPVATGAEAFF.

This clone was seen just once. This rearrangement joins TRBV6-5 to TRBJ1-3, with D uncertain. Germline CDR1 and CDR2: MNHEY and SVGAGI. The V end was cut by 6 bases, the J end by 0 bases, with 12 bases between. The CDR3 is made up of 15 amino acids. The CDR3 sequence: CASRKSRDSGNTIYF. As DNA, the CDR3 is TGTGCCAGCAGAAAATCAAGAGACTCTGGAAACACCATATATTTT.

The V gene is TRBV29-1, the J gene TRBJ2-1; D tentatively fits TRBD1 or TRBD2 (7 bases each). V was clipped by 3 bases and J by 7 bases, with 19 bases between them. CDR3 length: 15 residues. Germline loops: CDR1 SQVTM, CDR2 ANQGSEA. CDR3: CSVDQGGTPLNEQFF. DNA of the CDR3: TGCAGCGTTGATCAGGGGGGGACACCCTTGAATGAGCAGTTCTTC.

The CDR3, as DNA: TGCGCCAGCAGCGTGACCAGGGGGCTCGAGCAGTACTTC. Its translation: CASSVTRGLEQYF. The V and J genes are TRBV5-1 and TRBJ2-7, with 8 nucleotides matching TRBD1. The CDR3 is 13 residues long. V shed 4 bases and J 6 bases; nucleotides not matched to a gene: 6. Germline assignment: CDR1 SGHRS and CDR2 YFSETQ.

V is TRBV6-5 and J is TRBJ2-2; 8 positions match TRBD2. The CDR3 extends over 13 amino acids. Germline CDR1 reads MNHEY; CDR2 reads SVGAGI. Germline trimming cut 10 bases from V and 6 bases from J; bases unmatched to any gene: 7. CDR3 sequence: CAIGTSGSGELFF. The CDR3 DNA follows: TGTGCCATCGGGACTAGTGGCTCCGGGGAGCTGTTTTTT.

This chain uses TRBV28 with TRBJ1-1; maybe TRBD1 (5 bases). Germline V CDR1 and CDR2: MDHEN, SYDVKM. Trimming pared 3 bases from V and 4 bases from J, leaving 18 bases between. The CDR3 covers 16 residues. The CDR3 spells CASSFSSGDSTTEAFF. CDR3 bases: TGTGCCAGCAGTTTTTCTTCGGGGGATAGTACCACTGAAGCTTTCTTT.

The J gene is TRBJ2-7, the V gene TRBV11-3; possibly TRBD1 for D (6 bases). Germline-derived CDR1 and CDR2 are SGHNT and YENEEA. V was cut by 0 bases and J by 7 bases, with 16 bases left in between. The CDR3 consists of 15 residues. The CDR3 DNA reads TGTGCCAGCAGCTTAGATCAGGGGAGCTCCGGGGAGCAGTACTTC. Translated, it gives CASSLDQGSSGEQYF. The whole variable domain, remainder taken from reference TRBV11-3 and TRBJ2-7, is EAGVVQSPRYKIIEKKQPVAFWCNPISGHNTLYWYLQNLGQGPELLIRYENEEAVDDSQLPKDRFSAERLKGVDSTLKIQPAELGDSAVYLCASSLDQGSSGEQYFGPGTRLTVT.

The V gene is TRBV28, the J gene TRBJ2-1; no clear D. CDR3 length equals 15 residues. V was clipped by 4 bases and J by 6 bases, with 16 bases between them. The germline CDR1 and CDR2 sequences are MDHEN and SYDVKM. The CDR3 nucleotides read TGTGCCAGCAGTTCGGCCCGGTTCGCGGTCAATGAGCAGTTCTTC. Protein: CASSSARFAVNEQFF.

The V and J genes are TRBV6-5 and TRBJ1-1, with D possibly matching TRBD1 (6 bases). The germline gives CDR1 MNHEY, CDR2 SVGAGI. CDR3 length: 14 amino acids. V dropped 4 bases and J dropped 1 base, with 10 bases sitting between them. CDR3 protein: CASSWTEGNTEAFF. Written as DNA, the CDR3 is TGTGCCAGCAGTTGGACAGAGGGGAACACTGAAGCTTTCTTT.

This sequence joins TRBV20-1 and TRBJ2-7; TRBD1 aligns across 8 bases. Germline assignment: CDR1 DFQATT and CDR2 SNEGSKA (reference sequence). The J segment lost 11 bases and the V segment lost 7 bases, leaving 4 bases of the junction unmatched. This CDR3 contains 9 residues. In DNA, the CDR3 is TGCAGTGTCCGGGGACAGGAGTACTTC. Translated, it gives CSVRGQEYF.

The count of this clone is one. The junction differs from germline at one of its ends, possibly a read error. The chain is built from TRBV7-2 and TRBJ2-3, with 10 bases that match TRBD2. The germline V gene encodes CDR1 SGHTA and CDR2 FQGNSA. The CDR3 is 14 amino acids. CDR3 region: CASSSNILAGPPNF. DNA for the CDR3: TGTGCCAGCAGTTCTAACATACTAGCGGGACCCCCTAATTTT.

This clone was seen just once. The V and J genes are TRBV9 and TRBJ2-3; 7 bases agree with TRBD1. CDR3 length: 15 amino acids. CDR1 is SGDLS and CDR2 is YYNGEE in the germline V gene. The junction had 12 bases not matched to a gene; V was cut back by 3 bases and J by 8 bases. CDR3 nucleotides: TGTGCCAGCAGCGCTTCTGAGGGGGCTGGTGTTACGCAGTATTTT. Translated, it gives CASSASEGAGVTQYF.

The rearrangement links TRBV15 to TRBJ2-1; 7 bases line up with TRBD2. Losses at the gene ends were 2 bases for V and 4 bases for J; bases not matched to a gene: 8. The CDR3 is 16 residues long. Germline lookup yields CDR1 LNHNV and CDR2 YYDKDF (reference sequence). The CDR3, as DNA: TGTGCCACCAGCAGACTAGCGGACAACCCTTACAATGAGCAGTTCTTC. Amino acids: CATSRLADNPYNEQFF.

The chain combines TRBV4-1 with TRBJ1-3; D gene uncertain. From germline, CDR1 is MGHRA and CDR2 YSYEKL. CDR3 length: 12 residues. V dropped 3 bases and J dropped 2 bases, with 2 bases sitting between them. This CDR3 reads CASSQTGNTIYF. The CDR3 DNA reads TGCGCCAGCAGCCAGACTGGAAACACCATATATTTT.

The V call is TRBV5-1, the J call TRBJ1-1; D perhaps matches TRBD1 (5 bases). Germline V gives CDR1 SGHRS, CDR2 YFSETQ. The CDR3 is made up of 13 amino acids. V was shortened by 4 bases and J by 7 bases, with 14 bases between the two germline ends. The CDR3 sequence: CASSGTDRNEAFF. The DNA of the CDR3 is TGCGCCAGCAGCGGGACCGACCGAAATGAAGCTTTCTTT.

Worth noting for this clone: Because it lacks the conserved phenylalanine or tryptophan at the end, this CDR3 is likely a read error. Because the CDR3's place on the DNA is in doubt, the DNA is left out and the CDR3 is given as listed by TCRdb. The chain is built from TRBV5-5 and TRBJ1-5. Germline V gene sequence: CDR1 SGHKS, CDR2 YYEKEE (reference sequence). The length of the CDR3 is 12 amino acids, counting both ends. The CDR3 sequence: CASSLYRNTIEY.

In DNA, the CDR3 is TGTGCCAGCAGCTTAGAGGCTACTTCCGATACGCAGTATTTT. It codes for CASSLEATSDTQYF. This chain uses TRBV9 with TRBJ2-3; D gene uncertain. V was pared by 4 bases and J by 6 bases, with 15 bases between. The germline gives CDR1 SGDLS, CDR2 YYNGEE. The CDR3 is made up of 14 amino acids.

The DNA of the CDR3 is TGTGCCAGTAGTAGGGAGGGCAATCAGCCCCAGCATTTT. It encodes CASSREGNQPQHF. The rearrangement uses TRBV19 and TRBJ1-5, with no clear D. CDR1 is LNHDA, CDR2 SQIVND, per germline (reference sequence). V lost 4 bases and J 2 bases, leaving 6 bases between the germline ends. There are 13 residues in the CDR3.